These 6 T cell receptor beta chains originate from one sample sequenced in a study of T-cell memory formation after mild COVID-19 (dated by TCRdb to the early 2020s). Receptors were amplified or captured by 5' RACE. The sequencer was an Illumina NovaSeq 6000. In-frame beta chains were kept once TCRdb had trimmed the public reads at Q25 with fastp and called clones with MiXCR. Rows matching on CDR3 protein sequence are summarized as one entry with the most common DNA and genes. The table for this sample lists roughly 620,000 distinct CDR3 sequences; about a sixth of them were counted only once. Around 12% of the sample rests with the top ten. The source material was PBMCs or a T cell subset sorted from them (not recorded which). Source of these receptors: an adult woman who had mild COVID-19 (a few samples of this study predate the infection). The sample titles of this study are shuffled in the database, so cell type and time point are left out; the donor was told from shared clones.

The rearrangement joins TRBV6-2 or TRBV6-3 to TRBJ1-1; D gene ambiguous. The germline gives CDR1 MNHEY, CDR2 SVGEGT. Trimming pared 4 bases from V and 0 bases from J, leaving 12 bases between. CDR3 length: 15 residues. CDR3 DNA: TGTGCCAGCAGTTCCTACGACACAGTGAACACTGAAGCTTTCTTT. Its translation: CASSSYDTVNTEAFF.

This clonotype was seen more than once but under ten times. The V gene is TRBV4-1, the J gene TRBJ1-6; 7 positions agree with TRBD1. CDR1 is MGHRA and CDR2 is YSYEKL in the germline V gene. CDR3 length: 14 residues. The V gene end was trimmed by 4 bases and the J gene end by 7 bases; junction bases not matched to a gene: 4. CDR3 in amino acids: CASSPGTDNSPLHF. CDR3 sequence (DNA): TGCGCCAGCAGCCCCGGGACAGACAATTCACCCCTCCACTTT.

This clonotype was seen a handful of times. The gene calls are TRBV27 and TRBJ2-7, with a possible D match to TRBD2 (8 bases). The V and J ends lost 3 bases and 6 bases respectively, with 18 bases between them. From germline, CDR1 is MNHEY and CDR2 SMNVEV (reference sequence). The CDR3 is 15 amino acids. CDR3 sequence: CASSFSGRGRREQYF. For the CDR3, the DNA is TGTGCCAGCAGTTTCTCCGGGAGGGGGCGACGCGAGCAGTACTTC.

This clonotype has a handful of counts. The chain couples TRBV20-1 to TRBJ2-3; maybe TRBD1 (5 bases). CDR1 DFQATT and CDR2 SNEGSKA come from the germline V gene (reference sequence). There are 12 residues in the CDR3. Between the trimmed V and J ends, which lost 6 bases and 8 bases, there was a span of 15 bases. The CDR3 sequence: CSAAFRVGTQYF. DNA for the CDR3: TGCAGTGCGGCCTTCAGGGTGGGTACGCAGTATTTT.

This clonotype was seen a few times. This chain joins TRBV11-3 and TRBJ2-3, with D tentatively TRBD2 (5 bases). CDR1 is SGHNT, CDR2 YENEEA, per germline. This CDR3 region has 17 residues. The V end was cut by 5 bases, the J end by 5 bases, with 23 bases between. CDR3 nucleotide sequence: TGTGCCAGCAGCACAACCACCAGGAGCGCGGCGGGAGATACGCAGTATTTT. Translating gives CASSTTTRSAAGDTQYF.

This clonotype was seen ten or more times. The chain employs TRBV12-3 or TRBV12-4 and TRBJ2-2; D is unclear. The CDR3 is 17 amino acids. V was clipped by 3 bases and J by 4 bases, with 18 bases between them. The CDR3 sequence: CASSFSVGLVSTGELFF. As DNA, the CDR3 is TGTGCCAGCAGTTTCAGCGTTGGTCTGGTTAGCACCGGGGAGCTGTTTTTT.